The sequence of this T cell receptor (beta chain) was determined in a study of blood T cells in healthy people across ages. With a J-beta primer mix and a sample-barcoded 5' primer, a second PCR ran about 7 to 12 cycles. TCRdb independently ran MiXCR on the 5' RACE reads; one entry per CDR3 protein. The data contain approximately 670,000 distinct CDR3 sequences, around 43% of them singletons. Roughly 10 milliliters of peripheral blood were drawn from each donor. The authors isolated at least 6.5 million PBMCs per sample. Germline assignment: CDR1 DFQATT and CDR2 SNEGSKA (reference sequence). This CDR3 is 11 amino acids long. The V gene lost 3 bases and the J gene lost 10 bases, with 11 bases spanning the gap.

This receptor was taken from a man older than 75 in good health. The rearrangement joins TRBV20-1 to TRBJ2-3; D not certain. Input material: blood. CDR3 in amino acids: CSARQTAAQYF. The CDR3 coding sequence is TGCAGTGCTAGGCAAACGGCTGCGCAGTATTTT.